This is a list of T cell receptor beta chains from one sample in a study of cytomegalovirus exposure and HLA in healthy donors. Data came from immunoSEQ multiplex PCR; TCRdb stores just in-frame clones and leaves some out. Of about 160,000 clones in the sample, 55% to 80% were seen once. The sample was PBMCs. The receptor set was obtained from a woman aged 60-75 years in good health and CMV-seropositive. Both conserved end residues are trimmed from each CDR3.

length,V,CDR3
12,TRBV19,ASSITGLNTEAF
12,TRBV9,ASSQAVRGYGYT
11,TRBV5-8,ASSNRRDYKQF
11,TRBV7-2,ASSEDRSEKLF
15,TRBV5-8,ASSLDLSGSIHNEQF
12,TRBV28,ASSRQAWGTEAF
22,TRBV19,ASIRNGRLPGPIRDRSVDYGYT
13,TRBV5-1,ASSLTGLLGIEAF
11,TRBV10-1,ASSEGAADTQY
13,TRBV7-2,ASSPRLHGGDTQY
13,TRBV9,ASSVSGSPRGEQF
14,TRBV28,ASKPPGLGSGNTIY
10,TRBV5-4,ASSTDSNEQF
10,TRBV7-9,ASSSTAHEQY
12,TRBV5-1,ASSLGAAMSEQY
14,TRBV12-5,ASGNGDRDSQETQY
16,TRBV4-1,ASSQDSLGGIAGYEQY
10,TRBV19,ASRPGQGKAF
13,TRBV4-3,ASSQETSGAYEQY
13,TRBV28,ASSLTGTGVQPQH
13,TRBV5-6,ASSRAGGRLYEQY
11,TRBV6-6,ASSYSRGYEQF
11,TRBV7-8,ASTRGVADTQY
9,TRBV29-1,SVEEQYEQY
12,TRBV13,ASSLGQELYGYT
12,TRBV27,ASSLLGAGQPQH
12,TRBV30,AWARTGNTGELF
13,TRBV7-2,ASRPGGQGNTEAF
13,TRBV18,ASSRLGASEETQY
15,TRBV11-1,ASRGSRGLSSTDTQY
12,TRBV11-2,ASSLSGSTDTQY
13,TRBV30,AWSVLTTNTGELF
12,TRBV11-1,ASSFGTGDYGYT
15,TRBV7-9,ASSLGRDYQNTGELF
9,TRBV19,ASRGTGGQY
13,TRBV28,ASSLWTGGITEQY
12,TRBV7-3,ASSSTGVYGELF
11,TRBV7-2,ASSFSGIYGYT